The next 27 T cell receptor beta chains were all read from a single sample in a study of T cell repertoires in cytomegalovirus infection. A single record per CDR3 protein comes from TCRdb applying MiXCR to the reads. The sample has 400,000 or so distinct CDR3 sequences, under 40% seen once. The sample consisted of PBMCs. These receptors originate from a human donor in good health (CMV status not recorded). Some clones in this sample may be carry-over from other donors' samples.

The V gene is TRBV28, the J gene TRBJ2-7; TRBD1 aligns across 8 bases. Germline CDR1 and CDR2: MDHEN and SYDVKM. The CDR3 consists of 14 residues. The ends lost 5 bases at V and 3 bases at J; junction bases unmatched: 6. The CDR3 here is CASSDIDRGYEQYF. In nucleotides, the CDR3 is TGTGCCAGCAGTGATATCGACAGGGGCTACGAGCAGTACTTC.

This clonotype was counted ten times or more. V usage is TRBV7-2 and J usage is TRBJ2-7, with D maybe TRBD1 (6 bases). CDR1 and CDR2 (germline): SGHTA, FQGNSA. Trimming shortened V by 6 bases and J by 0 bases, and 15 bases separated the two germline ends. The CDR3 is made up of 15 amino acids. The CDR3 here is CASRSTGYGSYEQYF. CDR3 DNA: TGTGCCAGCAGATCAACAGGGTATGGCTCCTACGAGCAGTACTTC. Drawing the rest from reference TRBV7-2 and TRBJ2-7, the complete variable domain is GAGVSQSPSNKVTEKGKDVELRCDPISGHTALYWYRQSLGQGLEFLIYFQGNSAPDKSGLPSDRFSAERTGGSVSTLTIQRTQQEDSAVYLCASRSTGYGSYEQYFGPGTRLTVT.

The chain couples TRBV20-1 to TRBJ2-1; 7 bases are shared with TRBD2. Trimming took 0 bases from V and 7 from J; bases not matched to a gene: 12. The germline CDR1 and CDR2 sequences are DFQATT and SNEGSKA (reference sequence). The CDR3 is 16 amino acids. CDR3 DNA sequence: TGCAGTGCTAGAGATAGCCTCGGGGGGATAGGGAATGAGCAGTTCTTC. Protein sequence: CSARDSLGGIGNEQFF.

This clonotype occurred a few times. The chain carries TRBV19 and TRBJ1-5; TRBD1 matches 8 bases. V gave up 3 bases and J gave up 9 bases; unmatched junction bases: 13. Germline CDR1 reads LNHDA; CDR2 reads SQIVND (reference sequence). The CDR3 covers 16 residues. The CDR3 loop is CASSIGRGRAVRPQHF. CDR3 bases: TGTGCCAGTAGTATCGGCAGGGGGCGAGCGGTACGGCCCCAGCATTTT.

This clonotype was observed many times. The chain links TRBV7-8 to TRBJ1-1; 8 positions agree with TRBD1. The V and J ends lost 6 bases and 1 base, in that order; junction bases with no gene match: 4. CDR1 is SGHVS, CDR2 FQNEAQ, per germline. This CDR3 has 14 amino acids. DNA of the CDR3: TGTGCCAGCAGGTCCGGGACAGGGAACACTGAAGCTTTCTTT. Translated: CASRSGTGNTEAFF. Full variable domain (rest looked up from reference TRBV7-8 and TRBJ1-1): GAGVSQSPRYKVAKRGQDVALRCDPISGHVSLFWYQQALGQGPEFLTYFQNEAQLDKSGLPSDRFFAERPEGSVSTLKIQRTQQEDSAVYLCASRSGTGNTEAFFGQGTRLTVV.

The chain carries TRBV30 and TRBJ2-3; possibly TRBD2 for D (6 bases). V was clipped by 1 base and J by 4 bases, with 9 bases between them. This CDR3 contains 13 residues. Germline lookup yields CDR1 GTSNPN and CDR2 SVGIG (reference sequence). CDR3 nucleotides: TGTGCCTGGAGTGGGCTAGCGTCAGATACGCAGTATTTT. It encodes CAWSGLASDTQYF. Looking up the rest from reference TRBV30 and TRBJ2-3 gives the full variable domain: SQTIHQWPATLVQPVGSPLSLECTVEGTSNPNLYWYRQAAGRGLQLLFYSVGIGQISSEVPQNLSASRPQDRQFILSSKKLLLSDSGFYLCAWSGLASDTQYFGPGTRLTVL.

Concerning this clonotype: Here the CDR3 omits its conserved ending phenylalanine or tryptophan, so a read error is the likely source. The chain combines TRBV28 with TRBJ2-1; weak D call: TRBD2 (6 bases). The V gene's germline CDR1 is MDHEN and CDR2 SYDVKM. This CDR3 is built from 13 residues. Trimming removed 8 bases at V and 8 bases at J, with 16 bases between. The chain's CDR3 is CASQSGGDYEQFL. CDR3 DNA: TGTGCCAGCCAATCAGGCGGGGATTATGAGCAGTTCTTA.

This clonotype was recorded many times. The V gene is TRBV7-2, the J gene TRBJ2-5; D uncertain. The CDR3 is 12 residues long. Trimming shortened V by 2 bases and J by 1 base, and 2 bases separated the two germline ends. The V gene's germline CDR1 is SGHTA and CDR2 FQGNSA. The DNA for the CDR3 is TGTGCCAGCAGCTTACCCCAAGAGACCCAGTACTTC. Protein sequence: CASSLPQETQYF. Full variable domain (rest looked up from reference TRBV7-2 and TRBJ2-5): GAGVSQSPSNKVTEKGKDVELRCDPISGHTALYWYRQSLGQGLEFLIYFQGNSAPDKSGLPSDRFSAERTGGSVSTLTIQRTQQEDSAVYLCASSLPQETQYFGPGTRLLVL.

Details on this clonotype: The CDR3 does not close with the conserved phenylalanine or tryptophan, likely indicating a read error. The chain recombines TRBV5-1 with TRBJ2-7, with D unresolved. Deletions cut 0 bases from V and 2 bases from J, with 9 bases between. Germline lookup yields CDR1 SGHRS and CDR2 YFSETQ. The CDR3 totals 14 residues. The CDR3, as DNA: TGCGCCAGCAGCTTGGAACAGCCTCCCTACGAGCAGTACTAC. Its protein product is CASSLEQPPYEQYY.

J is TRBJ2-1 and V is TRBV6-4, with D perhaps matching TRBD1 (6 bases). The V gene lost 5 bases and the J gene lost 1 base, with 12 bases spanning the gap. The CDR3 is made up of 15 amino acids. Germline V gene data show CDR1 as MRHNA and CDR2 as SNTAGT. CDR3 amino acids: CASSPDRLSYNEQFF. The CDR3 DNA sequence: TGTGCCAGCAGTCCTGACAGGCTATCCTACAATGAGCAGTTCTTC.

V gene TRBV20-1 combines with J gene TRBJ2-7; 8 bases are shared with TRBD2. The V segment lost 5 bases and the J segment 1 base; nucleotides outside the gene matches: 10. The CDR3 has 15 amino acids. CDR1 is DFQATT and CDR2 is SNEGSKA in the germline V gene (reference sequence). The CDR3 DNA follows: TGCAGTGCTGCAAATCCAGCGGGGGCATCCTACGAGCAGTACTTC. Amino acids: CSAANPAGASYEQYF.

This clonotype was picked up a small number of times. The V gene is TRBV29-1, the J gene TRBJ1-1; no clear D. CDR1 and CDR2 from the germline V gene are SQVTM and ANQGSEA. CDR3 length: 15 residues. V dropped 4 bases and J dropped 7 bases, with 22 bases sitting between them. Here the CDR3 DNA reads TGCAGCGTTGTCGGCTTCCCCCTGGGGTCTAGTGAAGCTTTCTTT. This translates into CSVVGFPLGSSEAFF.

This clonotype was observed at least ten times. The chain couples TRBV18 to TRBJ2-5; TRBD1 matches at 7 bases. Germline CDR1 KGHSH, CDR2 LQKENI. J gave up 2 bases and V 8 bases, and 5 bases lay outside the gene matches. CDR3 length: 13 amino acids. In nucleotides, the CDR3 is TGTGCCAGCAGCCTGGGACAGCAAGAGACCCAGTACTTC. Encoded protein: CASSLGQQETQYF.

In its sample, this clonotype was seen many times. Here the CDR3 DNA reads TGTGCCAGCAGCTTAGCGGGGGGACAGGGGATCTACGAGCAGTACTTC. This gives the protein CASSLAGGQGIYEQYF. The rearrangement uses TRBV7-6 and TRBJ2-7; 10 bases map to TRBD1. The CDR3 length is 16 residues. After removal of 0 bases from V and 3 bases from J, the junction contained 5 bases not matched to a gene. Germline assignment: CDR1 SGHVS and CDR2 FNYEAQ.

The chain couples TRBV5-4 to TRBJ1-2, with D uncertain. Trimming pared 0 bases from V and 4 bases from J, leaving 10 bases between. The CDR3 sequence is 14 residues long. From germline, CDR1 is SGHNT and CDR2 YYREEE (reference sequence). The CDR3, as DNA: TGTGCCAGCAGCTTGGAGTGGTTGGGCTATGGCTACACCTTC. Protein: CASSLEWLGYGYTF.

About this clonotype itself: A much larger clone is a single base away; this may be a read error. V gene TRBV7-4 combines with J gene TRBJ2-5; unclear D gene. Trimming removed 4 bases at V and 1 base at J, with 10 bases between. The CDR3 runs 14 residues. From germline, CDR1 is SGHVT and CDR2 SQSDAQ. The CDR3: CASSSTDCQETQYF. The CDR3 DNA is TGTGCCAGCAGCTCTACAGATTGCCAAGAGACCCAGTACTTC.

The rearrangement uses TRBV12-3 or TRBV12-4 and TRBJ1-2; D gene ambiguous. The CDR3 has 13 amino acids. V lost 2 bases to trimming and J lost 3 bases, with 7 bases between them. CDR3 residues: CASSLQTDYGYTF. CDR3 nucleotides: TGTGCCAGCAGTTTACAGACTGACTATGGCTACACCTTC.

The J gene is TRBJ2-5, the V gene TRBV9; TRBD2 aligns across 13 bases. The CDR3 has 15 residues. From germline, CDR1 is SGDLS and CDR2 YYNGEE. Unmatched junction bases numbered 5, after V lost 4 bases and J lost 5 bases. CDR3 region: CASSPGLAGWETQYF. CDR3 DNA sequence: TGTGCCAGCAGCCCGGGACTAGCGGGGTGGGAGACCCAGTACTTC.

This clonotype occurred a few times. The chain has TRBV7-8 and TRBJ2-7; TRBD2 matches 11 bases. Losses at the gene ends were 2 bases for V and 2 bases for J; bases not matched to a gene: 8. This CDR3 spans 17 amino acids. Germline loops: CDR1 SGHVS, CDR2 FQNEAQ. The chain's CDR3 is CASSLRASGGLTYEQYF. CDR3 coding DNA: TGTGCCAGCAGCTTAAGGGCTAGCGGGGGGCTAACCTACGAGCAGTACTTC.

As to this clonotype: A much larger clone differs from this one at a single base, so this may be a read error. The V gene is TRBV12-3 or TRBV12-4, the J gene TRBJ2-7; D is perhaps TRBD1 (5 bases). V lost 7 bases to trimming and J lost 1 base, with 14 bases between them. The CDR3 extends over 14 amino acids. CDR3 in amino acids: CASTADTISYEQYF. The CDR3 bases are TGTGCCAGCACCGCGGACACCATATCCTACGAGCAGTACTTC.

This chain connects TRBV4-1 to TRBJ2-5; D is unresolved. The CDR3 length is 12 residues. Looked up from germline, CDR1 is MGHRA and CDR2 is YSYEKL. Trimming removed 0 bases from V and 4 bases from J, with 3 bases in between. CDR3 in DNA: TGCGCCAGCAGCCAAGAAAGAGAGACCCAGTACTTC. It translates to CASSQERETQYF.

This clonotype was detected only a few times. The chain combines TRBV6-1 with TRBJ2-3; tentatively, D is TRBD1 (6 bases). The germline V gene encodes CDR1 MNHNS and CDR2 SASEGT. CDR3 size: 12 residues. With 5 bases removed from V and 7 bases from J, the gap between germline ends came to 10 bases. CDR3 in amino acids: CASSPGQNTQYF. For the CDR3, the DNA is TGTGCCAGCAGTCCCGGACAGAATACGCAGTATTTT.

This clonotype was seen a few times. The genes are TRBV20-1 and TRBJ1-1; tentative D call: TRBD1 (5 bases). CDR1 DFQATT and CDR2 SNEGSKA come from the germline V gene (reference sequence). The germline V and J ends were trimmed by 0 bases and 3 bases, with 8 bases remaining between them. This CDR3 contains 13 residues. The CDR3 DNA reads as TGCAGTGCTAGAGATCGGGGACACACTGAAGCTTTCTTT. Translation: CSARDRGHTEAFF.

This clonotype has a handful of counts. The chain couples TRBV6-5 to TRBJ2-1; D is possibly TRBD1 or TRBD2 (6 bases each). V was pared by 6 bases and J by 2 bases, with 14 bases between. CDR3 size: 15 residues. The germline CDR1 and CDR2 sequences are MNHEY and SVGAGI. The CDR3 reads CASRALGGAYNEQFF. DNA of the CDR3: TGTGCCAGCAGGGCCTTGGGGGGCGCCTACAATGAGCAGTTCTTC.

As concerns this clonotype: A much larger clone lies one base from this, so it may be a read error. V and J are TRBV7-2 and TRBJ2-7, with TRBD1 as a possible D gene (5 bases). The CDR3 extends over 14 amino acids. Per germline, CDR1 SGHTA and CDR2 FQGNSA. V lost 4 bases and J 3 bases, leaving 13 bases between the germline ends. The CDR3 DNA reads TGTGCCAGCAGCTGGGGCGGAACAGTCTACGAGCAGTACTTC. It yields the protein CASSWGGTVYEQYF.

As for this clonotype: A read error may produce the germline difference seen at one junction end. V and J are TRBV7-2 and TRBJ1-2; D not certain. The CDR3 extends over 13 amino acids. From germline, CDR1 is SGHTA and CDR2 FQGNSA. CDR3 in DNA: TGTTCCAGCAGCTACATGGAGGCCGCTTGCTACACCTTC. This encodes CSSSYMEAACYTF.

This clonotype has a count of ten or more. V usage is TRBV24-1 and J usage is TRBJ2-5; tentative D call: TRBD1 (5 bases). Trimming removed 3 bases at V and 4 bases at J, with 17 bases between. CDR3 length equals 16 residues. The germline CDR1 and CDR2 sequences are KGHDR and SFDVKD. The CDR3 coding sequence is TGTGCCACCAGTGATCCCGGCGGACAAACACGAGAGACCCAGTACTTC. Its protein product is CATSDPGGQTRETQYF.